This passage covers 31 T cell receptor beta chains from one sample sequenced in a study of early T cells in non-severe SARS-CoV-2 infection. Via MiXCR, TCRdb re-called the 5' RACE reads, giving one row per CDR3 protein. In the table there are 25,000 to 30,000 distinct CDR3 sequences, 4% to 4.5% of which are singletons. Sequenced sample: whole blood. The receptors originated from an adult who was a healthcare worker with PCR-confirmed SARS-CoV-2 infection or an uninfected control (not recorded which).

This clonotype appeared many times. This chain links TRBV20-1 with TRBJ2-3; 13 positions match TRBD2. This CDR3 is built from 15 residues. CDR1 and CDR2 (germline): DFQATT, SNEGSKA (reference sequence). With V trimmed by 0 bases and J by 4 bases, 1 base remained unmatched. The CDR3 loop reads CSARELAGGPDTQYF. The CDR3 DNA follows: TGCAGTGCTAGAGAACTAGCGGGGGGGCCAGATACGCAGTATTTT.

This clonotype appeared many times. The chain uses TRBV7-2 and TRBJ1-5, with 9 bases aligning to TRBD1. Germline V gene lookup returns CDR1 SGHTA and CDR2 FQGNSA. Losses at the gene ends were 5 bases for V and 5 bases for J; bases not matched to a gene: 10. The CDR3 totals 16 residues. The CDR3 sequence is CASSTYHRGRDQPQHF. In DNA, the CDR3 is TGTGCCAGCAGCACCTACCACAGGGGGCGCGATCAGCCCCAGCATTTT. Full variable domain (remainder filled in from reference TRBV7-2 and TRBJ1-5): GAGVSQSPSNKVTEKGKDVELRCDPISGHTALYWYRQSLGQGLEFLIYFQGNSAPDKSGLPSDRFSAERTGGSVSTLTIQRTQQEDSAVYLCASSTYHRGRDQPQHFGDGTRLSIL.

This clonotype was picked up many times. The rearrangement links TRBV20-1 to TRBJ2-7; D might be TRBD2 (5 bases). Germline CDR1 and CDR2: DFQATT and SNEGSKA (reference sequence). Trimming stripped 6 bases from V and 6 bases from J, with 9 bases between. The CDR3 runs to 10 residues. CDR3 sequence: CSALASEQYF. The CDR3 nucleotides read TGCAGTGCCCTAGCTAGCGAGCAGTACTTC.

The sample holds many counts of this clonotype. Germline and junction disagree at one end, which may indicate a read error. V usage is TRBV24-1 and J usage is TRBJ2-5, with 7 bases that match TRBD1. Germline V gene lookup returns CDR1 KGHDR and CDR2 SFDVKD. This CDR3 has 13 residues. This CDR3 reads CATCDRDRETQYF. The CDR3 DNA reads as TGTGCCACCTGTGACAGGGATCGGGAGACCCAGTACTTC.

This clonotype was counted at least ten times. This sequence joins TRBV7-2 and TRBJ2-3, with 11 bases matching TRBD2. Germline V gene sequence: CDR1 SGHTA, CDR2 FQGNSA. The CDR3 consists of 15 residues. V dropped 5 bases and J dropped 6; count of bases not matched to a gene: 7. DNA for the CDR3: TGTGCCAGCAGCGCCGCACTAGCGGGGGCTGATACGCAGTATTTT. Its protein product is CASSAALAGADTQYF. The full variable domain, with the rest looked up from reference TRBV7-2 and TRBJ2-3, is GAGVSQSPSNKVTEKGKDVELRCDPISGHTALYWYRQSLGQGLEFLIYFQGNSAPDKSGLPSDRFSAERTGGSVSTLTIQRTQQEDSAVYLCASSAALAGADTQYFGPGTRLTVL.

The chain has TRBV12-3 or TRBV12-4 and TRBJ2-4, with 8 bases aligning to TRBD1. Trimming removed 3 bases from V and 5 bases from J; junction bases left unmatched: 3. This CDR3 contains 14 residues. The CDR3 spells CASSLPGGENIQYF. The DNA for the CDR3 is TGTGCCAGCAGTTTGCCAGGGGGCGAAAACATTCAGTACTTC.

This clonotype occurred a few times. The CDR3 region has the DNA TGTGCCAGCAAGTGGGAGAGTGAGCAGTTCTTC. This translates into CASKWESEQFF. The chain joins TRBV2 to TRBJ2-1, with D possibly being TRBD2 (5 bases). The V and J ends lost 7 bases and 9 bases respectively, with 10 bases between them. Per the germline V gene, CDR1 is SNHLY and CDR2 is FYNNEI. The CDR3 is made up of 11 amino acids.

There are many counts of this clonotype. The chain couples TRBV7-8 to TRBJ1-6, with D perhaps matching TRBD1 (6 bases). Germline V gene lookup returns CDR1 SGHVS and CDR2 FQNEAQ. This CDR3 has 16 amino acids. Trimming took off 7 bases at V and 0 bases at J, with 13 bases between the two ends. Here the CDR3 DNA reads TGTGCCAGCACCCTCGGACAGAGCTCCTATAATTCACCCCTCCACTTT. Its protein product is CASTLGQSSYNSPLHF. Full variable domain (outside the CDR3, taken from reference TRBV7-8 and TRBJ1-6): GAGVSQSPRYKVAKRGQDVALRCDPISGHVSLFWYQQALGQGPEFLTYFQNEAQLDKSGLPSDRFFAERPEGSVSTLKIQRTQQEDSAVYLCASTLGQSSYNSPLHFGNGTRLTVT.

The CDR3 protein is CASSQQGTAYGYTF. DNA for the CDR3: TGTGCCAGCAGCCAACAGGGGACAGCCTATGGCTACACCTTC. J is TRBJ1-2 and V is TRBV7-9; 7 nucleotides align to TRBD1. The CDR3 runs 14 residues. Germline values: CDR1 SEHNR, CDR2 FQNEAQ (reference sequence). J gave up 4 bases and V 5 bases, and 7 bases lay outside the gene matches.

The chain recombines TRBV12-3 or TRBV12-4 with TRBJ2-7; perhaps D is TRBD1 or TRBD2 (5 bases each). CDR3 length: 14 amino acids. V lost 5 bases and J 2 bases, leaving 13 bases between the germline ends. CDR3 coding DNA: TGTGCCAGCAGTCATGGGACCGATCCCTACGAGCAGTACTTC. Protein: CASSHGTDPYEQYF.

This clonotype was seen a handful of times. This chain joins TRBV19 and TRBJ2-1; D not certain. The CDR3 extends over 15 amino acids. CDR1 and CDR2 from the germline V gene are LNHDA and SQIVND (reference sequence). V was clipped by 5 bases and J by 0 bases, with 11 bases between them. The CDR3 DNA reads as TGTGCCAGTAGTTTAGTTATAGGCTCCTACAATGAGCAGTTCTTC. It is translated as CASSLVIGSYNEQFF.

This clonotype has ten or more counts. The rearrangement links TRBV11-2 to TRBJ1-1; D is perhaps TRBD1 (6 bases). Germline CDR1 SGHAT, CDR2 FQNNGV. Between the trimmed V and J ends, which lost 0 bases and 4 bases, there was a span of 9 bases. There are 14 residues in the CDR3. The chain's CDR3 is CASSLDGRGTEAFF. CDR3 nucleotides: TGTGCCAGCAGCTTAGATGGCAGGGGCACTGAAGCTTTCTTT.

This clonotype was counted at least ten times. The genes are TRBV13 and TRBJ1-1; no clear D gene. Germline values: CDR1 PRHDT, CDR2 FYEKMQ (reference sequence). V lost 4 bases, J lost 1 base, and 7 bases lay in between. This CDR3 region has 13 residues. As DNA, the CDR3 is TGTGCCAGCAGCTCTGACGGGAACACTGAAGCTTTCTTT. Translating gives CASSSDGNTEAFF. Full variable domain (missing parts from reference TRBV13 and TRBJ1-1): AAGVIQSPRHLIKEKRETATLKCYPIPRHDTVYWYQQGPGQDPQFLISFYEKMQSDKGSIPDRFSAQQFSDYHSELNMSSLELGDSALYFCASSSDGNTEAFFGQGTRLTVV.

In its sample, this clonotype was seen a few times. V and J are TRBV5-1 and TRBJ2-4; TRBD1 agrees at 7 bases. The CDR3 consists of 17 residues. Germline V lookup: CDR1 SGHRS, CDR2 YFSETQ. The V segment lost 1 base and the J segment 7 bases; nucleotides outside the gene matches: 14. The CDR3 protein is CASSLQTGSREGNIQYF. The CDR3 bases are TGCGCCAGCAGCTTGCAGACAGGGAGTCGTGAGGGGAACATTCAGTACTTC.

This clonotype was recorded many times. The CDR3 nucleotides are TGTGCCAGCAGTTTACTAGCGGGGGGCTCAGATACGCAGTATTTT. Residues: CASSLLAGGSDTQYF. V and J are TRBV6-6 and TRBJ2-3; 12 bases line up with TRBD2. Germline CDR1 reads MNHNY; CDR2 reads SVGAGI (reference sequence). The length of the CDR3 is 15 residues. V shed 4 bases, J shed 4 bases, and the junction held 3 bases outside the gene matches.

This clonotype was seen a handful of times. V usage is TRBV20-1 and J usage is TRBJ2-7; tentative D call: TRBD1 (6 bases). Trimming took 2 bases from V and 3 from J, leaving 11 bases between them. There are 13 residues in the CDR3. Per the germline V gene, CDR1 is DFQATT and CDR2 is SNEGSKA (reference sequence). CDR3: CSARRGTGYEQYF. The CDR3 DNA reads as TGCAGTGCTAGAAGGGGGACCGGCTACGAGCAGTACTTC.

This clonotype was found many times. This sequence joins TRBV7-6 and TRBJ2-1; D possibly corresponds to TRBD2 (6 bases). CDR1 and CDR2 (germline): SGHVS, FNYEAQ. This CDR3 is 15 amino acids long. V lost 1 base to trimming and J lost 1 base, with 8 bases between them. The CDR3 DNA is TGTGCCAGCAGCTTAGTCGGGGGATCCTACAATGAGCAGTTCTTC. This translates into CASSLVGGSYNEQFF. Drawing the rest from reference TRBV7-6 and TRBJ2-1, the complete variable domain is GAGVSQSPRYKVTKRGQDVALRCDPISGHVSLYWYRQALGQGPEFLTYFNYEAQQDKSGLPNDRFSAERPEGSISTLTIQRTEQRDSAMYRCASSLVGGSYNEQFFGPGTRLTVL.

This clonotype was observed many times. CDR3 bases: TGTGCCAGCAGCGTAGGGCTAGCGGGTGAGCAGTACTTC. It translates to CASSVGLAGEQYF. The gene calls are TRBV9 and TRBJ2-7, with 8 bases matching TRBD2. Germline CDR1 SGDLS, CDR2 YYNGEE. CDR3 length: 13 residues. The J segment lost 7 bases and the V segment lost 0 bases, leaving 3 bases of the junction unmatched.

This clonotype was counted at least ten times. The V gene is TRBV5-1, the J gene TRBJ1-1, with 10 bases that match TRBD1. This CDR3 contains 14 residues. Germline loops: CDR1 SGHRS, CDR2 YFSETQ. The V gene end was trimmed by 3 bases and the J gene end by 5 bases; junction bases not matched to a gene: 4. The CDR3 is CASSWDRGRTEAFF. The CDR3 nucleotides read TGCGCCAGCAGCTGGGACAGGGGAAGGACTGAAGCTTTCTTT.

This chain links TRBV7-6 with TRBJ2-5, with D possibly called TRBD1 or TRBD2 (5 bases each). V was shortened by 1 base and J by 5 bases, with 11 bases between the two germline ends. The CDR3 contains 14 residues. Germline CDR1 is SGHVS and CDR2 is FNYEAQ. The CDR3 here is CASSLVGTGETQYF. The CDR3 DNA follows: TGTGCCAGCAGCTTAGTAGGGACCGGGGAGACCCAGTACTTC.

At least ten counts were recorded for this clonotype. The rearrangement uses TRBV12-3 or TRBV12-4 and TRBJ1-1, with D unresolved. V lost 1 base and J lost 1, with 7 bases in between. The CDR3 length is 14 residues. The CDR3 sequence: CASSLEGWNTEAFF. The CDR3, as DNA: TGTGCCAGCAGTTTAGAGGGTTGGAACACTGAAGCTTTCTTT.

A few counts support this clonotype. The DNA for the CDR3 is TGTGCCAGCAGCATCGCTGCGGGGCGCCGAGAGACCCAGTACTTC. Translation: CASSIAAGRRETQYF. This chain links TRBV5-4 with TRBJ2-5; a possible D gene is TRBD2 (6 bases). Trimming took off 4 bases at V and 4 bases at J, with 17 bases between the two ends. Per the germline V gene, CDR1 is SGHNT and CDR2 is YYREEE (reference sequence). The CDR3 is 15 amino acids.

This clonotype was found many times. The genes are TRBV4-3 and TRBJ2-3; 7 nucleotides align to TRBD2. The CDR3 covers 17 residues. V shed 1 base and J 4 bases; nucleotides not matched to a gene: 11. Germline V gene sequence: CDR1 LGHNA, CDR2 YSLEER. The DNA of the CDR3 is TGCGCCAGCAGCCAAGGTCCCGCGACTAGCAAGGCAGATACGCAGTATTTT. Its translation is CASSQGPATSKADTQYF.

This clonotype was recorded at least ten times. The chain recombines TRBV18 with TRBJ1-3, with 7 bases aligning to TRBD1. The CDR3 covers 16 residues. Losses at the gene ends were 3 bases for V and 4 bases for J; bases not matched to a gene: 9. CDR1 and CDR2 (germline): KGHSH, LQKENI. CDR3 in amino acids: CASSPTKGAHGNTIYF. The CDR3 region has the DNA TGTGCCAGCTCACCGACCAAGGGGGCGCACGGAAACACCATATATTTT.

This clonotype showed up many times. The genes are TRBV3-1 and TRBJ1-3; possible D gene TRBD1, 6 bases. This CDR3 is built from 16 residues. Germline V gene sequence: CDR1 LGHDT, CDR2 YNNKEL (reference sequence). V shed 3 bases and J shed 1 base, with 13 bases lying between them. The CDR3 DNA follows: TGTGCCAGCAGCCATCTACGGGGGGCGTCTGGAAACACCATATATTTT. Protein sequence: CASSHLRGASGNTIYF. Drawing the rest from reference TRBV3-1 and TRBJ1-3, the complete variable domain is DTAVSQTPKYLVTQMGNDKSIKCEQNLGHDTMYWYKQDSKKFLKIMFSYNNKELIINETVPNRFSPKSPDKAHLNLHINSLELGDSAVYFCASSHLRGASGNTIYFGEGSWLTVV.

This clonotype was counted ten times or more. The chain recombines TRBV19 with TRBJ2-6, with TRBD1 identical over 7 bases. CDR3 size: 17 residues. Germline V gives CDR1 LNHDA, CDR2 SQIVND (reference sequence). The J segment lost 1 base and the V segment lost 2 bases, leaving 5 bases of the junction unmatched. Here the CDR3 reads CASSISSRGSGANVLTF. The CDR3 DNA reads as TGTGCCAGTAGTATATCCTCCAGGGGGTCTGGGGCCAACGTCCTGACTTTC.

There are many counts of this clonotype. This chain joins TRBV9 and TRBJ1-3, with D perhaps matching TRBD1 (5 bases). Trimming stripped 3 bases from V and 0 bases from J, with 16 bases between. The CDR3 is made up of 17 amino acids. Germline CDR1 is SGDLS and CDR2 is YYNGEE. The CDR3 protein is CASSGDRGGRSGNTIYF. The CDR3 bases are TGTGCCAGCAGCGGAGATAGGGGCGGTCGCTCTGGAAACACCATATATTTT. The complete variable domain, with remaining parts taken from reference TRBV9 and TRBJ1-3, reads DSGVTQTPKHLITATGQRVTLRCSPRSGDLSVYWYQQSLDQGLQFLIQYYNGEERAKGNILERFSAQQFPDLHSELNLSSLELGDSALYFCASSGDRGGRSGNTIYFGEGSWLTVV.

This clonotype appeared a few times. The CDR3, as DNA: TGCGCCAGCAGCTTGTCTCTAGACTCCGAATTTCCCCTCCACTTT. Translation: CASSLSLDSEFPLHF. V gene TRBV5-1 combines with J gene TRBJ1-6; no clear D gene. In germline, CDR1 is SGHRS, CDR2 YFSETQ. V was shortened by 1 base and J by 13 bases, with 18 bases between the two germline ends. The CDR3 has 15 amino acids.

This clonotype has a count of ten or more. The V call is TRBV6-2 or TRBV6-3, the J call TRBJ1-6; D is uncertain. Trimming left V 6 bases short and J 7 bases short, with 16 bases between. The CDR3 is 15 residues long. Germline CDR1 reads MNHEY; CDR2 reads SVGEGT. The CDR3 is CASRAATGENSPLHF. The CDR3 nucleotides read TGTGCCAGCAGGGCCGCGACTGGAGAAAATTCACCCCTCCACTTT.

This clonotype was seen many times. The V gene is TRBV6-5, the J gene TRBJ1-1; TRBD1 matches 8 bases. CDR1 MNHEY and CDR2 SVGAGI come from the germline V gene. CDR3 size: 14 residues. V dropped 2 bases and J dropped 4; count of bases not matched to a gene: 3. The CDR3 loop reads CASSYGDRGTEAFF. The CDR3 coding sequence is TGTGCCAGCAGTTACGGAGACAGGGGCACTGAAGCTTTCTTT.

This clonotype was counted many times. The rearrangement uses TRBV4-2 and TRBJ1-2, with D unresolved. The CDR3 extends over 14 amino acids. The ends were cut back, 4 bases at V and 4 bases at J, with 13 bases in the middle. Germline loops: CDR1 LGHNA, CDR2 YNFKEQ. In nucleotides, the CDR3 is TGTGCCAGCAGCCGAGATGAGAACCTCTATGGCTACACCTTC. This sequence encodes CASSRDENLYGYTF.